Listed here are 19 T cell receptor beta chains from one sample, sequenced in a study of CD8+ T cells in alopecia areata. The treatment denotes: oral pan-JAK inhibitor, 5-10 mg twice daily. The sequencing template was cDNA reverse transcribed from extracted RNA. Measured with immunoSEQ multiplex PCR; TCRdb has only the in-frame clones, and not every one. This table has roughly 230,000 clones, about 40% appearing once. The sequences come from CD4+ T cells sorted from blood, collected between weeks 36 and 40, from a patient treated with tofacitinib. The receptors were gathered from a human donor with alopecia areata.

The genes are TRBV5-1 and TRBJ2-7; D not certain. The germline V gene has CDR1 SGHRS and CDR2 YFSETQ. V was clipped by 1 base and J by 5 bases, with 13 bases between them. This CDR3 is built from 14 residues. The CDR3 sequence is CASSLMGEDHEQYF. The DNA for the CDR3 is TGCGCCAGCAGCTTGATGGGTGAAGACCACGAGCAGTACTTC.

The V call is TRBV30, the J call TRBJ1-1; no clear D gene. Per the germline V gene, CDR1 is GTSNPN and CDR2 is SVGIG (reference sequence). The ends were cut back, 2 bases at V and 0 bases at J, with 7 bases in the middle. The CDR3 is made up of 13 amino acids. Here the CDR3 DNA reads TGTGCCTGGAGTCCCCGTATGAACACTGAAGCTTTCTTT. It specifies CAWSPRMNTEAFF.

The genes are TRBV4-1 and TRBJ2-5; D is ambiguous. In germline, CDR1 is MGHRA, CDR2 YSYEKL. The V end lost 4 bases, the J end lost 3 bases, and 15 bases lay between the germline ends. The CDR3 loop spans 15 amino acids. CDR3: CASSRMDTREETQYF. The CDR3 DNA reads TGCGCCAGCAGCCGGATGGATACGCGTGAAGAGACCCAGTACTTC.

To note about this clone: The junction departs from the called germline gene at one end, perhaps through a read error. V gene TRBV30 combines with J gene TRBJ1-3; 8 bases fit TRBD1. This CDR3 contains 13 residues. Per the germline V gene, CDR1 is GTSNPN and CDR2 is SVGIG (reference sequence). In DNA form, the CDR3 reads TGTGCCTGGAGTGTTGGACAGGGCATGCTGGGGCGATTT. This gives the protein CAWSVGQGMLGRF. Full variable domain (outside the CDR3, taken from reference TRBV30 and TRBJ1-3): SQTIHQWPATLVQPVGSPLSLECTVEGTSNPNLYWYRQAAGRGLQLLFYSVGIGQISSEVPQNLSASRPQDRQFILSSKKLLLSDSGFYLCAWSVGQGMLGRFGEGSWLTVV.

The rearrangement joins TRBV20-1 to TRBJ1-5; D is ambiguous. The V and J ends lost 3 bases and 9 bases respectively, with 9 bases between them. Germline CDR1 reads DFQATT; CDR2 reads SNEGSKA (reference sequence). The CDR3 is 11 residues long. The CDR3 DNA follows: TGCAGTGCTAGGGTGGGTGGGCCCCAGCATTTT. Its protein is CSARVGGPQHF.

The chain joins TRBV2 to TRBJ2-2; D possibly uses TRBD1 or TRBD2 (5 bases each). The V end lost 6 bases, the J end lost 4 bases, and 15 bases lay between the germline ends. Per germline, CDR1 SNHLY and CDR2 FYNNEI. The CDR3 runs to 15 residues. For the CDR3, the DNA is TGTGCCAGCAGGGGGCCTAGAGGGGCCACCGGGGAGCTGTTTTTT. Protein: CASRGPRGATGELFF.

The sample holds one count of this clone. This chain joins TRBV28 and TRBJ2-5; weak D call: TRBD1 (6 bases). The CDR3 consists of 14 residues. V was shortened by 8 bases and J by 5 bases, with 18 bases between the two germline ends. Germline V lookup: CDR1 MDHEN, CDR2 SYDVKM. The CDR3 is CASCLAGERETQYF. The CDR3 DNA reads as TGTGCCAGCTGCCTGGCAGGGGAAAGGGAGACCCAGTACTTC.

Only a few counts were recorded for this clone. This chain uses TRBV9 with TRBJ2-7; D is undetermined. The CDR3 loop spans 14 amino acids. Between the trimmed V and J ends, which lost 4 bases and 0 bases, there was a span of 11 bases. From germline, CDR1 is SGDLS and CDR2 YYNGEE. The CDR3 is CASSPFFNSYEQYF. DNA of the CDR3: TGTGCCAGCAGCCCTTTTTTCAACTCCTACGAGCAGTACTTC. The variable domain in full, with the rest retrieved from reference TRBV9 and TRBJ2-7, is DSGVTQTPKHLITATGQRVTLRCSPRSGDLSVYWYQQSLDQGLQFLIQYYNGEERAKGNILERFSAQQFPDLHSELNLSSLELGDSALYFCASSPFFNSYEQYFGPGTRLTVT.

The chain recombines TRBV30 with TRBJ1-1; D unresolved. V dropped 3 bases and J dropped 3 bases, with 11 bases sitting between them. Germline loops: CDR1 GTSNPN, CDR2 SVGIG (reference sequence). This CDR3 spans 13 amino acids. For the CDR3, the DNA is TGTGCCTGGAGGGCCCGGTGGGACACTGAAGCTTTCTTT. This gives the protein CAWRARWDTEAFF.

This clone was observed at least ten times. J is TRBJ2-4 and V is TRBV21-1; the table's D call, TRBD1, has no DNA check behind it. TRBV21-1 is labeled a pseudogene. There are 13 residues in the CDR3. The CDR3 nucleotides read TGTGCCAGCAGGACAGTAGCCAAAAACATTCAGTACTTC. Amino acids: CASRTVAKNIQYF.

The chain uses TRBV5-4 and TRBJ2-7; weak D call: TRBD2 (5 bases). Germline-derived CDR1 and CDR2 are SGHNT and YYREEE (reference sequence). The V end was cut by 9 bases, the J end by 5 bases, with 21 bases between. The CDR3 totals 14 residues. CDR3 nucleotides: TGTGCCATCAGTCTTCGGGGTTCGCGGGACGAGCAGTACTTC. This sequence encodes CAISLRGSRDEQYF.

The CDR3 DNA reads as TGCGCCAGCAGCTTGGGACTCGGGACAGGGTCCCTCCACGAGCAGTACTTC. This codes for CASSLGLGTGSLHEQYF. The chain combines TRBV5-1 with TRBJ2-7; TRBD1 aligns across 9 bases. The CDR3 runs to 17 residues. Germline loops: CDR1 SGHRS, CDR2 YFSETQ. J lost 5 bases, V lost 0 bases, and 12 bases had no gene match.

This clone was observed a few times. The chain uses TRBV5-1 and TRBJ2-3; no reliable D call. This CDR3 region has 14 residues. Per the germline V gene, CDR1 is SGHRS and CDR2 is YFSETQ. The ends were cut back, 2 bases at V and 5 bases at J, with 12 bases in the middle. CDR3 loop: CASSLPGRGDTQYF. In DNA form, the CDR3 reads TGCGCCAGCAGCTTACCAGGCCGAGGAGATACGCAGTATTTT.

This clone occurred a few times. This chain uses TRBV30 with TRBJ1-2; unclear D gene. The germline gives CDR1 GTSNPN, CDR2 SVGIG (reference sequence). The CDR3 consists of 14 residues. The V end was cut by 0 bases, the J end by 6 bases, with 14 bases between. CDR3 in DNA: TGTGCCTGGAGTGTTGGTCCGGGCGGGAATGGCTACACCTTC. Translating gives CAWSVGPGGNGYTF.

Remarks on this clone: Other nucleotide sequences in the sample specify the same CDR3. The chain combines TRBV7-2 with TRBJ2-7, with D tentatively TRBD1 (6 bases). Germline loops: CDR1 SGHTA, CDR2 FQGNSA. Trimming removed 3 bases at V and 3 bases at J, with 9 bases between. CDR3 length: 13 amino acids. The CDR3 DNA reads TGTGCCAGCAGCTTGACAGGAAACTACGAGCAGTACTTC. It yields the protein CASSLTGNYEQYF.

The chain is built from TRBV11-2 and TRBJ2-3; 9 positions match TRBD2. The CDR3 loop spans 16 amino acids. Germline V gene lookup returns CDR1 SGHAT and CDR2 FQNNGV. V gave up 4 bases and J gave up 2 bases; unmatched junction bases: 7. DNA of the CDR3: TGTGCCAGCAGCTCCCCGGGACTAGCTCTCACAGATACGCAGTATTTT. Its translation is CASSSPGLALTDTQYF.

The genes are TRBV4-3 and TRBJ2-3; TRBD2 aligns across 8 bases. V lost 2 bases, J lost 2 bases, and 3 bases stayed unmatched. This CDR3 contains 15 residues. Germline values: CDR1 LGHNA, CDR2 YSLEER. The CDR3 protein is CASSQTSGVTDTQYF. CDR3 nucleotide sequence: TGCGCCAGCAGCCAAACTAGCGGAGTCACAGATACGCAGTATTTT.

The chain has TRBV6-5 and TRBJ1-1, with 7 positions matching TRBD1. Per germline, CDR1 MNHEY and CDR2 SVGAGI. The CDR3 spans 14 residues. V was pared by 4 bases and J by 4 bases, with 6 bases of the junction left unmatched. CDR3 amino acids: CASSSDRALTEAFF. The CDR3, as DNA: TGTGCCAGCAGTTCCGACAGGGCTCTCACTGAAGCTTTCTTT.

This clone was seen only a few times. CDR3 in DNA: TGTGCCAGCAGTTTGGAGCCGGGACAGGGCTCGGAAAAACTGTTTTTT. It codes for CASSLEPGQGSEKLFF. The chain combines TRBV27 with TRBJ1-4, with 9 bases identical to TRBD1. J lost 8 bases, V lost 3 bases, and 10 bases had no gene match. The CDR3 is 16 residues long. Germline V CDR1 and CDR2: MNHEY, SMNVEV (reference sequence).